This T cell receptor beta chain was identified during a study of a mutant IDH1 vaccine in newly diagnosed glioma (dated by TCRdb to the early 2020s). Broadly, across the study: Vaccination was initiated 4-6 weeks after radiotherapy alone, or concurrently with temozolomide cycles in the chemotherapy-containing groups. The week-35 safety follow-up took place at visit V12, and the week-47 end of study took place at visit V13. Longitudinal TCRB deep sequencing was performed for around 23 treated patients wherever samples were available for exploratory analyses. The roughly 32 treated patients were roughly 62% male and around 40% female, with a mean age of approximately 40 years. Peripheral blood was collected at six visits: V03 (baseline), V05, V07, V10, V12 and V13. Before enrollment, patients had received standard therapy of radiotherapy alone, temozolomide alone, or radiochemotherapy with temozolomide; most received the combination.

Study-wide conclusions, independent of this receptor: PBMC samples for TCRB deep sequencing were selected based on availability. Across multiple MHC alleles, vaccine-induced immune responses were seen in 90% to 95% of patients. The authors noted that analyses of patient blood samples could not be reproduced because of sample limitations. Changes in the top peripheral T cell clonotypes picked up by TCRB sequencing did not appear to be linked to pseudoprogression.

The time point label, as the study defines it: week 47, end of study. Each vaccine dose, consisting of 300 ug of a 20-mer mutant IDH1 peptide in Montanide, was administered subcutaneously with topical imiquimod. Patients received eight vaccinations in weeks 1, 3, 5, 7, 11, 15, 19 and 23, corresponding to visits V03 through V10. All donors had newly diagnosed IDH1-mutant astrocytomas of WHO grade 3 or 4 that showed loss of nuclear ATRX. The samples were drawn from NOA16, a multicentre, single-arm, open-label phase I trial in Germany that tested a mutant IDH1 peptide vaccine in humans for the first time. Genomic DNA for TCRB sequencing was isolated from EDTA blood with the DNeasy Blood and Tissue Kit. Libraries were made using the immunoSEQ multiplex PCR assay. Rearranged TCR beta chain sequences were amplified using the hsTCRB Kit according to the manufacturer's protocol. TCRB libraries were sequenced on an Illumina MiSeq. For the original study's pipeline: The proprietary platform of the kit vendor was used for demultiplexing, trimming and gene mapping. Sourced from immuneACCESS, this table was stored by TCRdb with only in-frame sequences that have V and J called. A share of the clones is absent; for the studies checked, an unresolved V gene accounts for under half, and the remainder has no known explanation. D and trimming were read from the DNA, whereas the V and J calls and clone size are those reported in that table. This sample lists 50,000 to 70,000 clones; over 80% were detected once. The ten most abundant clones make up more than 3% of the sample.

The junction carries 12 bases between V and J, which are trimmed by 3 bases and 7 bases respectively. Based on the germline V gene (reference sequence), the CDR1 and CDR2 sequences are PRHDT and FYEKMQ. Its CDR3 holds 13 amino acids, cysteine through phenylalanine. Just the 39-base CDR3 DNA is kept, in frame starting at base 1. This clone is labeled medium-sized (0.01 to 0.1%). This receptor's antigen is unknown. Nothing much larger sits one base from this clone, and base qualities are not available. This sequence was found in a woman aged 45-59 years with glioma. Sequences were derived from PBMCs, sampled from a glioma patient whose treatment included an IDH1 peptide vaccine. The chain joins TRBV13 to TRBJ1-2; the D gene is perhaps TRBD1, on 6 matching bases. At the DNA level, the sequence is TGTGCCAGCAGCTTCGGAACAGGGTCTGGCTACACCTTC. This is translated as CASSFGTGSGYTF.